This is a list of T cell receptor beta chains from one sample in a study of T cells in Graves' hyperthyroidism and ophthalmopathy. TCRdb re-analysed the multiplex PCR reads in MiXCR, keeping a single row per CDR3 protein. The repertoire holds around 800,000 distinct CDR3 sequences, around 39% seen once, with approximately 8.7% in the top ten. Sequencing used blood. The receptors shown here come from a man younger than 35 with Graves' hyperthyroidism. CDR3s include the opening cysteine and the closing phenylalanine or tryptophan. D genes are given only for firm matches. Some rows mark clone size as missing; the rest say once, few, many or name a class of expanded clone.

>TRBJ2-6|TRBV29-1|NA|NA
CSVVSGNTGGTGANVLTF
TGCAGCGTTGTATCGGGGAACACCGGGGGCACTGGGGCCAACGTCCTGACTTTC
>TRBJ1-1|TRBV7-3|NA|TRBD1
CASSSGTGGAMNTEAFF
TGTGCCAGCAGCTCCGGGACAGGGGGAGCCATGAACACTGAAGCTTTCTTT
>TRBJ1-1|TRBV29-1|NA|NA
CSARRMNGDTEAFF
TGCAGCGCCCGACGGATGAACGGGGACACTGAAGCTTTCTTT
>TRBJ1-4|TRBV7-9|many|NA
CASSGGRHNEKLFF
TGTGCCAGCAGCGGGGGGCGGCATAATGAAAAACTGTTTTTT
>TRBJ1-2|TRBV2|many|NA
CASSEYRNYGYTF
TGTGCCAGCAGTGAGTACAGGAACTATGGCTACACCTTC
>TRBJ1-2|TRBV20-1|NA|TRBD1
CSVGTAYGYTF
TGCAGTGTCGGGACAGCCTATGGCTACACCTTC
>TRBJ1-4|TRBV9|NA|NA
CASSSRLGGPDEKLFF
TGTGCCAGCAGCTCACGACTAGGGGGTCCGGATGAAAAACTGTTTTTT
>TRBJ2-7|TRBV11-1|NA|NA
CASRAEEGSSYEQYF
TGTGCCAGCCGGGCCGAAGAGGGGAGCTCCTACGAGCAGTACTTC
>TRBJ2-7|TRBV7-9|NA|TRBD1
CASSRDRGHSEQYF
TGTGCCAGCAGCCGGGACAGGGGACACTCCGAGCAGTACTTC
>TRBJ2-7|TRBV7-9|many|TRBD1
CASSTGQTYEQYF
TGTGCCAGCAGTACGGGACAGACCTACGAGCAGTACTTC
>TRBJ1-5|TRBV2|many|NA
CASTGRGNQPQHF
TGTGCCAGCACTGGACGGGGGAATCAGCCCCAGCATTTT
>TRBJ2-7|TRBV20-1|few|NA
CSAREGEQYF
TGCAGTGCTAGAGAGGGGGAGCAGTACTTC
>TRBJ2-5|TRBV20-1|NA|TRBD1
CSAAGQGSGETQYF
TGCAGTGCAGCGGGACAGGGGTCGGGGGAGACCCAGTACTTC
>TRBJ2-7|TRBV7-4|NA|TRBD1
CASNPGQGFPHEQYF
TGTGCCAGCAATCCGGGACAGGGGTTTCCCCACGAGCAGTACTTC
>TRBJ2-7|TRBV2|NA|TRBD1
CAIVRGTGDYEQYF
TGTGCCATTGTTCGCGGGACAGGGGACTACGAGCAGTACTTC
>TRBJ2-5|TRBV2|few|TRBD2
CASLASSGGRETQYF
TGTGCCAGCTTAGCTTCTAGCGGGGGAAGAGAGACCCAGTACTTC
>TRBJ1-2|TRBV29-1|NA|NA
CSVRIQGDYGYTF
TGCAGCGTTCGAATACAGGGAGACTATGGCTACACCTTC
>TRBJ1-4|TRBV12-3/TRBV12-4|NA|NA
CASTLGEKLFF
TGTGCCAGCACACTAGGGGAAAAACTGTTTTTT
>TRBJ1-1|TRBV15|NA|NA
CATSSLRGQGTEAFF
TGTGCCACCAGCAGTTTAAGGGGTCAGGGCACTGAAGCTTTCTTT
>TRBJ2-7|TRBV7-2|NA|NA
CASSLAWDTYEQYF
TGTGCCAGCAGCTTAGCCTGGGACACCTACGAGCAGTACTTC
>TRBJ2-1|TRBV24-1|NA|TRBD2
CATSDGTMYNEQFF
TGTGCCACCAGTGACGGGACTATGTACAATGAGCAGTTCTTC
>TRBJ2-7|TRBV24-1|many|NA
CATGENYEQYF
TGTGCCACCGGGGAGAACTACGAGCAGTACTTC
>TRBJ2-7|TRBV20-1|few|NA
CSAREQIGPSYEQYF
TGCAGTGCTAGAGAGCAGATCGGACCCTCCTACGAGCAGTACTTC
>TRBJ2-7|TRBV10-3|many|NA
CAISEGSRVLYEQYF
TGTGCCATCAGTGAGGGAAGTAGGGTACTCTACGAGCAGTACTTC
>TRBJ1-2|TRBV7-6|few|NA
CASSLRGGEGPDGYTF
TGTGCCAGCAGCTTAAGAGGGGGGGAGGGACCTGATGGCTACACCTTC
>TRBJ2-7|TRBV5-6|NA|NA
CASSRVGGLYEQYF
TGTGCCAGCAGTCGCGTGGGAGGCCTGTACGAGCAGTACTTC
>TRBJ2-5|TRBV2|NA|TRBD1
CASSGDRELQETQYF
TGTGCCAGCAGCGGGGACAGGGAGCTCCAAGAGACCCAGTACTTC
>TRBJ1-4|TRBV19|many|NA
CASSIGRRVTEKLFF
TGTGCCAGTAGTATCGGACGGAGGGTTACTGAAAAACTGTTTTTT
>TRBJ1-5|TRBV10-3|NA|TRBD1
CATGTEGNQPQHF
TGTGCCACCGGGACAGAAGGCAATCAGCCCCAGCATTTT
>TRBJ2-2|TRBV13|few|NA
CASSATLPGELFF
TGTGCCAGCAGCGCCACACTGCCTGGGGAGCTGTTCTTT
>TRBJ2-5|TRBV20-1|NA|TRBD2
CSPRTGTSGGRETQYF
TGCAGCCCCCGAACTGGGACTAGCGGGGGAAGAGAGACCCAGTACTTC
>TRBJ1-2|TRBV7-9|many|NA
CASSLGPSGRSDGYTF
TGTGCCAGCAGCTTAGGTCCGTCAGGGCGGTCGGATGGCTACACCTTC
>TRBJ2-3|TRBV7-9|NA|NA
CASSLERADTQYF
TGTGCCAGCAGCTTAGAACGGGCAGATACGCAGTATTTT
>TRBJ2-1|TRBV7-4|NA|NA
CASSLVRPGANEQFF
TGTGCCAGCAGCTTAGTTAGGCCGGGGGCGAATGAGCAGTTCTTC
>TRBJ2-2|TRBV10-3|NA|NA
CAIGAETATDGELFF
TGTGCCATCGGAGCAGAGACAGCGACGGACGGGGAGCTGTTTTTT
>TRBJ1-1|TRBV2|NA|NA
CASSPTGWENTEAFF
TGTGCCAGCAGCCCCACGGGTTGGGAGAACACTGAAGCTTTCTTT
>TRBJ1-3|TRBV4-2|few|NA
CASSRGSEANTIYF
TGTGCCAGCAGCCGAGGCTCGGAGGCAAACACCATATATTTT
>TRBJ2-5|TRBV29-1|once|NA
CSVAPWGVGETQYF
TGCAGCGTTGCCCCCTGGGGAGTCGGGGAGACCCAGTACTTC
>TRBJ2-6|TRBV9|many|TRBD1
CASSVFGQVSSGANVLTF
TGTGCCAGCAGCGTATTCGGACAGGTTAGCTCTGGGGCCAACGTCCTGACTTTC
>TRBJ1-1|TRBV4-1|few|NA
CASSQENGITEAFF
TGCGCCAGCAGCCAAGAGAACGGAATCACTGAAGCTTTCTTT
>TRBJ2-5|TRBV4-2|NA|NA
CASSKGTSQGETQYF
TGTGCCAGCAGCAAAGGGACGAGTCAAGGAGAGACCCAGTACTTC
>TRBJ1-1|TRBV29-1|once|NA
CSGEGRGGLVNTEAFF
TGCAGCGGCGAAGGGCGCGGGGGGCTGGTGAACACTGAAGCTTTCTTT
>TRBJ1-2|TRBV29-1|NA|NA
CSALGMPDGYTF
TGCAGCGCCCTCGGAATGCCTGATGGCTACACCTTC
>TRBJ2-2|TRBV20-1|NA|NA
CSARDNRVANTGELFF
TGCAGTGCTAGAGATAATCGGGTCGCGAACACCGGGGAGCTGTTTTTT
>TRBJ2-2|TRBV7-9|few|TRBD2
CASSSEREGRTGELFF
TGTGCCAGCAGCTCAGAGCGGGAGGGCCGAACCGGGGAGCTGTTTTTT
>TRBJ2-2|TRBV9|NA|NA
CASSVSGGLFF
TGTGCCAGCAGCGTATCCGGGGGGCTGTTTTTT
>TRBJ2-5|TRBV19|NA|NA
CASTGPQGRGEETQYF
TGTGCCAGTACCGGCCCCCAAGGACGGGGAGAAGAGACCCAGTACTTC
>TRBJ2-2|TRBV5-4|NA|NA
CASSHFGDGELFF
TGTGCCAGCAGCCACTTTGGGGACGGGGAGCTGTTTTTT
>TRBJ2-5|TRBV2|NA|TRBD1
CASKGTGGAQYF
TGTGCCAGCAAGGGGACAGGGGGTGCCCAGTACTTC
>TRBJ1-5|TRBV19|NA|NA
CASSFGEARGQPQHF
TGTGCCAGTAGTTTCGGCGAGGCTCGGGGTCAGCCCCAGCATTTT
>TRBJ2-5|TRBV29-1|many|TRBD1
CSVGDRGLETQYF
TGCAGCGTTGGTGACAGGGGGCTGGAGACCCAGTACTTC
>TRBJ1-4|TRBV12-3/TRBV12-4|NA|NA
CASSLSGIEKLFF
TGTGCCAGCAGTTTGTCGGGGATTGAAAAACTGTTTTTT
>TRBJ2-5|TRBV7-3|many|NA
CASSLVAQYF
TGTGCCAGCAGCTTAGTCGCCCAGTACTTC